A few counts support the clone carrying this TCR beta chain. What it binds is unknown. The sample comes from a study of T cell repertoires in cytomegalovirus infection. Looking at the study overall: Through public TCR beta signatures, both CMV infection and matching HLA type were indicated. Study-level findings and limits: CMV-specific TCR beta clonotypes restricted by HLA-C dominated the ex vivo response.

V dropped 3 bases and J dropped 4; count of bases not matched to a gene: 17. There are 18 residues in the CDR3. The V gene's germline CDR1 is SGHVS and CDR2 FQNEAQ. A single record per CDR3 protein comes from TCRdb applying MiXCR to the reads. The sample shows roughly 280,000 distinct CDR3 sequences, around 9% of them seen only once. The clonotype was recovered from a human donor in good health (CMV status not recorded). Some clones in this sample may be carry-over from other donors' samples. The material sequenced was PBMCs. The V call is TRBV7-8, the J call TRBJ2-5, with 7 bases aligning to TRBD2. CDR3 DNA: TGTGCCAGCAGCTTTGGCCGATGGCGGGAGATCGGTCGAGAGACCCAGTACTTC. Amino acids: CASSFGRWREIGRETQYF.